A selection of T cell receptor beta chains follows, all from one sample in a study of blood T cell repertoires in COVID-19. Here immunoSEQ multiplex PCR was the method, and the copy in TCRdb shows in-frame clones only, minus some. Of 300,000 to 350,000 clones in the sample, around 90% were seen once. Sequenced input: PBMCs or T cells enriched from blood (not recorded which). The receptors come from a woman aged 18-29 years with acute COVID-19. The CDR3 runs from the conserved cysteine through the conserved F or W. Each record gives: CDR3 length, J gene, V gene, CDR3 protein.

11 | TRBJ2-7 | TRBV28 | CASSLSREQYF
14 | TRBJ2-3 | TRBV11-2 | CASSPDISTDTQYF
14 | TRBJ1-1 | TRBV5-1 | CASSEGLSNTEAFF
16 | TRBJ2-2 | TRBV27 | CASSFYRGAYTGELFF
12 | TRBJ1-2 | TRBV30 | CAWRTGNYGYTF
15 | TRBJ2-3 | TRBV28 | CASSLSPRVADTQYF
14 | TRBJ2-3 | TRBV2 | CASSVQGAGDTQYF
15 | TRBJ1-5 | TRBV10-3 | CAISAYGQGDQPQHF
14 | TRBJ1-4 | TRBV28 | CASSFALQKEKLFF
15 | TRBJ1-4 | TRBV4-1 | CASSQDRQGREKLFF
11 | TRBJ2-7 | TRBV30 | CAWSPQYEQYF
13 | TRBJ1-1 | TRBV5-1 | CASSRTGNTEAFF
13 | TRBJ1-1 | TRBV12-3/TRBV12-4 | CASSTGMNTEAFF
16 | TRBJ2-3 | TRBV11-2 | CASSLRRTTHTDTQYF
15 | TRBJ2-7 | TRBV9 | CASSAHSVFRGEQYF
12 | TRBJ2-7 | TRBV5-1 | CASSYSSYEQYF